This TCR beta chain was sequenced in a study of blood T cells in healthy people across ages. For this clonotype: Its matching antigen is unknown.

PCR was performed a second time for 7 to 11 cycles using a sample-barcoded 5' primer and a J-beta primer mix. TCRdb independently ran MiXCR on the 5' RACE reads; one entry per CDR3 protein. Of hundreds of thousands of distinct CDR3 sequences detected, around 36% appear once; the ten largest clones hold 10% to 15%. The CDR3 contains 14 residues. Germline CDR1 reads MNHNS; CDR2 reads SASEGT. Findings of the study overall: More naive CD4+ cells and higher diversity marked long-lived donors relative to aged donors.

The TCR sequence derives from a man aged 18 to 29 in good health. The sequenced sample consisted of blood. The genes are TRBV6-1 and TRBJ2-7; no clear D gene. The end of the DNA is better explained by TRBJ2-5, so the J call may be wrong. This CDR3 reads CASSEVEREETQYF. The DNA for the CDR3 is TGTGCCAGCAGTGAAGTCGAAAGGGAAGAGACCCAGTACTTC.